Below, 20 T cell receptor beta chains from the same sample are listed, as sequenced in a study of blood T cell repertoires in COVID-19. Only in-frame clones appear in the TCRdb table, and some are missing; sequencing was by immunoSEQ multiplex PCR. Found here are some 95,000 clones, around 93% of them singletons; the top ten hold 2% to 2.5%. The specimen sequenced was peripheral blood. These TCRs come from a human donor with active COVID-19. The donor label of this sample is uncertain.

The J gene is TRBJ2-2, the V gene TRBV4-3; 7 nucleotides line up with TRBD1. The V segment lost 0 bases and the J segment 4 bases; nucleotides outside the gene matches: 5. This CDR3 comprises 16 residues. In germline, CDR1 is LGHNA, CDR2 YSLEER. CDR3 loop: CASSQDQGVTTGELFF. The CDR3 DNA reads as TGCGCCAGCAGCCAAGACCAGGGGGTTACCACCGGGGAGCTGTTTTTT.

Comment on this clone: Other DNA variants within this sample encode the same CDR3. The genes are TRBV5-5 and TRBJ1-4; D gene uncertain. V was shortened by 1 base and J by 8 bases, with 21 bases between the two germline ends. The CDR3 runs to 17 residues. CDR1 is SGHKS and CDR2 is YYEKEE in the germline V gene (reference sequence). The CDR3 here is CASSLSGLRNPWEKLFF. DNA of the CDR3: TGTGCCAGCAGCTTGTCGGGTCTGAGGAACCCTTGGGAAAAACTGTTTTTT.

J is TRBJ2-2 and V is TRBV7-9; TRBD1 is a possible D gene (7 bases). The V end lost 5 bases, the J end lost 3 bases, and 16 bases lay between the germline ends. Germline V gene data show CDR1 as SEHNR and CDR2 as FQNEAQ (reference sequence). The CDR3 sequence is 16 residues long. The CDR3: CASSPRGAADTGELFF. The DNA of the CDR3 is TGTGCCAGCAGCCCCAGGGGGGCTGCTGACACCGGGGAGCTGTTTTTT.

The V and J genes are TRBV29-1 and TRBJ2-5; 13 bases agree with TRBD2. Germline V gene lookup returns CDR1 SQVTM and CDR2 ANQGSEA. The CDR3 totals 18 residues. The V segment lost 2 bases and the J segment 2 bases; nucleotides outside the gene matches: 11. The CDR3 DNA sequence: TGCAGCGTTGAATCCCCTCCGCCGGGACTAGCGGGGCAAGAGACCCAGTACTTC. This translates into CSVESPPPGLAGQETQYF.

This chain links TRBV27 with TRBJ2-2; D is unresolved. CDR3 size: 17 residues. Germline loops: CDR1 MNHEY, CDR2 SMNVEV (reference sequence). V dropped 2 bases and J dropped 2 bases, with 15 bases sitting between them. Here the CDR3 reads CASSLNSLLSNTGELFF. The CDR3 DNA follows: TGTGCCAGCAGTTTAAACAGCCTTCTTTCTAACACCGGGGAGCTGTTTTTT.

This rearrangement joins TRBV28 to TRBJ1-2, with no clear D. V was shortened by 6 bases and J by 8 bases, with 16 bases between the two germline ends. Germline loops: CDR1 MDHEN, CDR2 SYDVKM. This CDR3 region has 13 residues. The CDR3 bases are TGTGCCAGCAGAGAGGGAGGGTTGCGGGGCTACACCTTC. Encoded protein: CASREGGLRGYTF.

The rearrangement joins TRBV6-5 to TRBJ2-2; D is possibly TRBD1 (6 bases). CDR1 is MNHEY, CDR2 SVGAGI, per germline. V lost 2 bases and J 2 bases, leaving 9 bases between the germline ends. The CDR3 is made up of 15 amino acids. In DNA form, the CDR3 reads TGTGCCAGCAGTTACGGACAGACTAACACCGGGGAGCTGTTTTTT. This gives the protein CASSYGQTNTGELFF.

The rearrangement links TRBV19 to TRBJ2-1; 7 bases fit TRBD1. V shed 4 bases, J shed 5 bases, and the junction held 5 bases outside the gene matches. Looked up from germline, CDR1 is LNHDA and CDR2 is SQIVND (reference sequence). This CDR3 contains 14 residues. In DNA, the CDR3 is TGTGCCAGTAGTACCGGGACAGATCACAATGAGCAGTTCTTC. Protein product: CASSTGTDHNEQFF.

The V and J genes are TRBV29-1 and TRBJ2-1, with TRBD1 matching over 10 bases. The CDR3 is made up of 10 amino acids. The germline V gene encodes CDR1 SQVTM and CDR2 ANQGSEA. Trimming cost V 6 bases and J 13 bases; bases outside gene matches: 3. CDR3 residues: CSVGQGGQFF. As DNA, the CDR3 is TGCAGCGTCGGACAGGGGGGACAGTTCTTC.

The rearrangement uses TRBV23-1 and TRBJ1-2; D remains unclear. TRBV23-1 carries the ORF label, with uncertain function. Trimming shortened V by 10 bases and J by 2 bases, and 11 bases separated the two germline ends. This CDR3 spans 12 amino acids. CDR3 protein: CAITGLNYGYTF. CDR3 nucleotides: TGCGCCATAACCGGACTAAACTATGGCTACACCTTC.

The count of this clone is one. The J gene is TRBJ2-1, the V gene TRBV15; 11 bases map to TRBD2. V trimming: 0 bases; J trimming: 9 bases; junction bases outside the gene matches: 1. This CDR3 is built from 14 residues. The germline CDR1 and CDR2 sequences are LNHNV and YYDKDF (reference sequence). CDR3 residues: CATSRETSGVEQFF. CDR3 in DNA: TGTGCCACCAGCAGAGAGACTAGCGGGGTTGAGCAGTTCTTC.

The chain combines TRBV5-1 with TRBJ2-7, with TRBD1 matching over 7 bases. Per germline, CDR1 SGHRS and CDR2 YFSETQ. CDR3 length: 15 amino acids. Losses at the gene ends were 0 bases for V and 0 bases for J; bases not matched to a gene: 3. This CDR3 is CASSLGQGLSYEQYF. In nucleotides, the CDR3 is TGCGCCAGCAGCTTGGGACAGGGCCTCTCCTACGAGCAGTACTTC.

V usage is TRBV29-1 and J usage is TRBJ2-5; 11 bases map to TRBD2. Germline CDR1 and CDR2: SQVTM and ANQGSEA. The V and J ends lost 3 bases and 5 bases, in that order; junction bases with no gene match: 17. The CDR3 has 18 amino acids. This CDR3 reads CSVEEGLAGGGFWETQYF. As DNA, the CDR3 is TGCAGCGTTGAGGAGGGGCTAGCGGGGGGCGGATTTTGGGAGACCCAGTACTTC.

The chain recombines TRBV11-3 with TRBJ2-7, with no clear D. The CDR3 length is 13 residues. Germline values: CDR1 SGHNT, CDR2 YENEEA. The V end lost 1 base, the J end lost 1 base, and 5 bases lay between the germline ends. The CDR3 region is CASSLGRSYEQYF. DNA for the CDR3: TGTGCCAGCAGCTTAGGTCGGTCCTACGAGCAGTACTTC.

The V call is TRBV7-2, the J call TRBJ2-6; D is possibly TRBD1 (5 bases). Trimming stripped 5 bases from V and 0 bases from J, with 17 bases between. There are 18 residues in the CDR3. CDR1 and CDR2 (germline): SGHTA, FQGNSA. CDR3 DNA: TGTGCCAGCAGCCCCTGGGGCGCTACATCCTCTGGGGCCAACGTCCTGACTTTC. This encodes CASSPWGATSSGANVLTF.

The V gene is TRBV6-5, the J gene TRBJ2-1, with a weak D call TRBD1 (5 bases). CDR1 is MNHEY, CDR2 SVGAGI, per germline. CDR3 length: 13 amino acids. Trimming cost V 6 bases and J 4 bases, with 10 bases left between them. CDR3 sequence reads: CASRSYRYNEQFF. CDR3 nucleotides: TGTGCCAGCAGGAGTTACAGGTACAATGAGCAGTTCTTC.

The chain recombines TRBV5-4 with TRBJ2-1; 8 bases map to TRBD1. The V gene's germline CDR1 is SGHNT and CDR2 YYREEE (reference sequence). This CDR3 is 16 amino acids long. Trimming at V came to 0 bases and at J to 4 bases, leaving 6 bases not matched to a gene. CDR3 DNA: TGTGCCAGCAGCTTGGACCGGGACAGGACATACAATGAGCAGTTCTTC. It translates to CASSLDRDRTYNEQFF.

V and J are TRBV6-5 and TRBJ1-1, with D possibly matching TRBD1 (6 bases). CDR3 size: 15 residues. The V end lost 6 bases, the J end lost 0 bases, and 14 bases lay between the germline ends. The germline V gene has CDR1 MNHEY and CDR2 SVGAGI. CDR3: CASRPSRGMNTEAFF. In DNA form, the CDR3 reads TGTGCCAGCAGACCATCCAGGGGAATGAACACTGAAGCTTTCTTT.

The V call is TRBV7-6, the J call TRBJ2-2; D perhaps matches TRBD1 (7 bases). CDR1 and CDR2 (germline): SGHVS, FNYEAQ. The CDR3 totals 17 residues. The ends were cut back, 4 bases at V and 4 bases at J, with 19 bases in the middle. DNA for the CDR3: TGTGCCAGCAGCTCGGATGATCCAGGGGGGAGCACCGGGGAGCTGTTTTTT. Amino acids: CASSSDDPGGSTGELFF.

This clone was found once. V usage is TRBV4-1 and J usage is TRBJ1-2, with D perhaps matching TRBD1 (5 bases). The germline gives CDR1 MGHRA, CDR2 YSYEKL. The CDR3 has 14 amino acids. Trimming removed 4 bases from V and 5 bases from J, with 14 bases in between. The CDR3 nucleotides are TGCGCCAGCAGCCCCCCTGGACAAGTATATGGCTACACCTTC. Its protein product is CASSPPGQVYGYTF.